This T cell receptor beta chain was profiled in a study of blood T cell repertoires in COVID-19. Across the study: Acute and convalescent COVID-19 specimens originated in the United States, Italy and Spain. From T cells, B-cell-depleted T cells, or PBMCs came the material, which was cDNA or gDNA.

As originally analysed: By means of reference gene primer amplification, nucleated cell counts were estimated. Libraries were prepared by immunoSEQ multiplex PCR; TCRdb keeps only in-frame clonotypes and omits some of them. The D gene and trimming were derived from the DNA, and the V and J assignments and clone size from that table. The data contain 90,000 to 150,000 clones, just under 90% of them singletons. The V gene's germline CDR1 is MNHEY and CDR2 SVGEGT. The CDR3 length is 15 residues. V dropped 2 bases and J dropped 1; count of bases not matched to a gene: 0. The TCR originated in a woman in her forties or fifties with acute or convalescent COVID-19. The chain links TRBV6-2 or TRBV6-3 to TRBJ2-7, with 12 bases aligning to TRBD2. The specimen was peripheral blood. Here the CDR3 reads CASSYGTSGSYEQYF. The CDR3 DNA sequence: TGTGCCAGCAGTTACGGGACTAGCGGGTCCTACGAGCAGTACTTC.